This T cell receptor beta chain was retrieved from a study of a mutant IDH1 vaccine in newly diagnosed glioma. With regard to this clone: Its antigen is undetermined.

Time point meaning: week 23, last vaccination. The investigators gave 300 ug of mutant IDH1 20-mer peptide in each vaccine dose, together with topical imiquimod. Libraries were prepared by immunoSEQ multiplex PCR; TCRdb keeps only in-frame clonotypes and omits some of them. The table lists tens of thousands of clones, roughly 85% of them singletons. Sequencing was performed on PBMCs, taken from a glioma patient whose treatment included an IDH1 peptide vaccine. The sequence derives from a young man with glioma. Some clones in this sample may be carry-over from other donors' samples.

CDR3 coding DNA: TGTGTCAGAAGCTTAGGCGAATGGTTAGCGGGAGAATACGAGCAGTACTTC. Translating gives CVRSLGEWLAGEYEQYF. The chain recombines TRBV7-5 with TRBJ2-7; the table calls TRBD2, which could not be checked here. TRBV7-5 is assigned pseudogene status. This CDR3 is 17 amino acids long.